This T cell receptor beta chain was sequenced for a study of cytomegalovirus exposure and HLA in healthy donors (dated by TCRdb to 2017 to 2019). Background on the whole study: In an earlier analysis of roughly 590 of the donors, under 300 Gb of sequence data and 95 million to 130 million unique TCR beta sequences from 150 million to 200 million T cells were reported. An early release covering about 600 HLA-typed donors comprised roughly 300 gigabases of sequencing data and 85 million or so unique TCR sequences. Of the approximately 400 genotyped donors, approximately 83% fell in the genetic ancestry cluster associated with self-reported Caucasian donors. The aim of the study was to test whether cataloging public T cell receptors could identify signatures of past pathogen exposure. The T cell repertoires of several hundred subjects were profiled by immunosequencing and related to cytomegalovirus serostatus. In addition to the first cohort of 650 to 800 subjects, a separate validation cohort of 120 different subjects was used. To predict cytomegalovirus infection status, the study combined high-throughput TCR immunosequencing, statistical association of individual TCRs with disease status, and machine learning. A later analysis re-examined previously published TCR beta repertoires from more than 600 donors and added high-resolution HLA genotyping to investigate patterns of TCR occurrence. In the later analysis, no new phenotypic data were used to find candidate immune exposures; instead, reliance was placed on TCR beta sequences and their occurrence across donors. In an earlier analysis of 500 to 650 of the donors, high-throughput TCR beta sequencing was used to judge whether each TCR beta V gene segment behaved as functional or pseudogenic. Donor age, sex, ethnicity and CMV serostatus were collected together with the repertoire data. Genome-wide SNP genotypes for about 60% of the roughly 700 donors were used in a later genetic analysis, which treated that subset as a discovery cohort. All discovery cohort repertoires had been generated on a single sequencing platform. Class I and class II HLA loci were covered by the typing at four-digit resolution. The number of typed donors differed by locus: roughly 629-640 for A, B, C, DRB1 and DQB1; approximately 520 for DQA1; approximately 610 for DPA1; and about 450 for DPB1. About five DR-DQ haplotypes were handled as single units for association and clustering, since linkage in the cohort was strong. Among some 400 genotyped donors of the cohort, an average of roughly 230,000 unique TCR beta nucleotide sequences was sequenced per donor, of which 15% to 20% were non-productive. The full study reports these points: Sequencing depth was assumed to be roughly uniform across donors in the presence/absence analyses, though that assumption may not hold. Across donors, most TCR sequences were observed very rarely, whereas some public TCRs were present in many individuals. A later analysis reported that several top co-occurrence clusters appeared linked to parvovirus B19, influenza, CMV and Epstein-Barr virus. According to a later analysis, TCR association rates differed among HLA loci, with DRB1 alleles showing the most associated TCRs and HLA-C alleles showing the fewest. In a later analysis, HLA-associated TCR beta chains were found to be more clonally expanded and to have lower generation probabilities than equally common non-associated chains. According to a later genetic analysis, donors in an Asian-associated ancestry cluster had fewer N-insertions in productive TCRs than the approximately 670-donor mean. The earlier analysis of 450 to 700 of the donors excluded over 15 rarely observed V segments, including chromosome 9 orphons, because counts were too low. For the cohort, immune exposure information was limited to CMV serostatus. In a later analysis, most CMV-associated TCR beta chains were found to appear HLA-restricted, with HLA associations seemingly driven largely by CMV exposure. In vitro tests confirmed that a few of the cytomegalovirus-associated TCR beta chains recognize cytomegalovirus antigens. The sequencing pipeline was judged likely to have produced a cluster of highly shared sequence variants as a technical artifact. A further reported finding was that TCR beta sequences accurately predicted the HLA-A and HLA-B alleles for most subjects in the first cohort. Because some donors lacked HLA typing at each locus, the association tests relied only on the typed subset. Because the 87-base-pair reads could not distinguish some IMGT-functional V segments, including TRBV6-2 and TRBV6-3, those segments were excluded. Strong co-occurrence of HLA alleles, especially DR and DQ, made assigning TCR associations to individual alleles difficult. An association between a missense DCLRE1C variant and V-gene and J-gene trimming of TCR beta chains was found in a later genetic analysis and replicated in an independent cohort. The cohort was sequenced for TCR beta chains only, and without alpha or paired-chain data the features that could be detected were limited. In the study, approximately 160 TCR beta chains were listed as associated with cytomegalovirus. According to the authors, the approach could potentially be generalized to other disease states and immunological phenotypes. In an earlier analysis of about 540 of the donors, most TCR beta V segments were observed in productive rearrangements about 90% or about 30% of the time, broadly matching IMGT annotations. In a later analysis, around 17,000 TCR beta sequences were associated with specific HLA alleles at a false discovery rate of 0.05. The classifier was reported to diagnose cytomegalovirus status with high specificity and sensitivity in both the original and validation cohorts. Linkage disequilibrium might explain the correlated functional status among segregating V segments, but an unknown experimental factor could not be ruled out.

The method was the immunoSEQ multiplex PCR assay. The multiplex PCR relied on a mix of 60 forward primers for TCR Vbeta segments and 13 reverse primers for TCR Jbeta segments. The CDR3 region of rearranged TCR beta genes was amplified from genomic DNA by a multiplex PCR assay. Amplified TCR beta libraries were sequenced as 87-base-pair reads on the Illumina HiSeq System. The authors' analysis ran thus. Across the 500 to 700 repertoires, a later analysis counted 80 million or so unique TCR beta chains, about 10 million of which were shared by at least two donors. To remove PCR and sequencing errors, raw reads were error-corrected and collapsed into unique sequences using a nearest-neighbor algorithm that merged closely related sequences. V, D and J gene segments were assigned by aligning CDR3 sequences to IMGT reference sequences. For a sequence to be retained, a match of at least six nucleotides was required to both a V gene segment and a J gene segment. Rearrangements were called productive when the CDR3 lacked stop codons and stayed in frame with V and J; all others were non-productive. CDR3 was defined by IMGT convention, running from the second conserved V-encoded cysteine to the conserved J-encoded phenylalanine. The earlier analysis of 500 to 750 of the donors excluded any sequence lacking an unambiguous match to a single V gene segment. In an earlier analysis of 450 to 750 of the donors, a V segment was called functional when productive rearrangements were above 56.7%, and segregating when the standard deviation between donors exceeded 5%. A statistical classification framework was developed to diagnose cytomegalovirus status using the catalog of TCR beta chain sequences. In a later analysis, V and J genes were assigned by comparing TCR nucleotide sequences against IMGT/GENE-DB human TR gene sequences. In a later analysis, CDR3 sequences and most-parsimonious VDJ recombination scenarios were assigned using the TCRdist pipeline. In a later analysis, each TCR beta chain was defined by its CDR3 amino acid sequence together with its V-gene family, and reads lacking a unique V-gene family were excluded. As a way to deal with suspected cross-contamination and a sequencing artifact, a later analysis dropped approximately 570 nucleotide sequences that were highly shared and had low generation probability. A later analysis calculated a clonal expansion index for each public chain from normalized within-repertoire ranks of inferred template counts. In a later analysis, generation probabilities were computed using a VDJ recombination model fitted to out-of-frame rearrangements, and the results were checked against IGoR. A later analysis scored TCR-TCR, TCR-HLA and TCR-CMV co-occurrence with hypergeometric tests, applying a repertoire-size bias correction to TCR pairs. To estimate false discovery rates, a later analysis permuted the HLA or CMV assignments 20 times. In a later analysis, co-occurring TCRs were grouped with DBSCAN, and TCRdist sequence similarity was added when clustering was performed within HLA-allele-positive subsets. Repertoires with fewer than 30,000 or more than 120,000 public chains, plus five repertoires with anomalous nucleotide sharing, were excluded from co-occurrence clustering. This is the immuneACCESS table as TCRdb keeps it, with only in-frame sequences that have V and J called. A part of the clones is gone; compared with another copy, unresolved V genes explain less than half, and the rest is unexplained. Clonal size and the V and J genes are those of that table, whereas D and trimming came from the DNA. In all, the sample holds more than 80,000 clones, and roughly 69% of those were seen once. About 2.9% of the sample is in the top ten clones.

A remark on this clone: Its target antigen remains unknown. No quality values exist for individual bases; no much larger clone is one base distant.

From cysteine to phenylalanine, the CDR3 is 14 amino acids long. Of the read, only the CDR3 DNA is kept; its 42 bases are in frame from base 1. The cohort was made up of several hundred healthy bone marrow donors. At the time of sampling, every cohort member was nominally healthy, though immune exposures that went unrecorded were likely present. The donor tested CMV seronegative, placing the donor among the approximately 360 seronegative members of the cohort. A peripheral blood sample was provided by each donor, and peripheral blood mononuclear cells were used for TCR beta sequencing. The Qiagen DNeasy Blood Extraction Kit was used to extract genomic DNA from the blood cell samples.

This clonotype originated in a man aged 45-65 years in good health and CMV-seronegative. The sequenced material came from PBMCs. The rearrangement combines TRBV1 with TRBJ1-5; the DNA was not compared with TRBD1, the D call given in the table. TRBV1 is marked as a pseudogene. The CDR3 has the sequence CTSSLYRVCQPQHF. The nucleotide sequence reads TGCACCAGCAGCCTCTACAGGGTTTGTCAGCCCCAGCATTTT.